The clone carrying this T cell receptor beta chain turned up a few times. The antigen remains unidentified. This record comes from a study of T cells in Graves' hyperthyroidism and ophthalmopathy. Study-wide findings and caveats: Clonotypes that were expanded in thyroid above 0.001 mostly appeared in blood too.

The investigators amplified TCR beta CDR3 regions from RNA transcripts. Carried out on the TCR CDR3, a first-round RT-PCR used the HTBI primer set. TCRdb ran MiXCR on the multiplex PCR reads and lists one entry per CDR3 protein. The sample lists approximately 510,000 distinct CDR3 sequences, 40% to 55% seen once, with roughly 45% in the top ten. This CDR3 comprises 14 residues. The germline gives CDR1 MNHEY, CDR2 SVGAGI. Trimming removed 7 bases at V and 4 bases at J, with 13 bases between. Used for diagnoses were clinical symptoms, serum thyroxine and TRAb, thyroid ultrasound and orbital computed tomography.

This receptor was identified in an adult woman with Graves' disease, either hyperthyroidism or ophthalmopathy (not recorded which). This chain links TRBV6-5 with TRBJ2-2; D ambiguous. The sample comprised peripheral blood or thyroid tissue (not recorded which). CDR3 nucleotide sequence: TGTGCCAGCACAGATAGGCCAAGCACCGGGGAGCTGTTTTTT. It codes for CASTDRPSTGELFF.